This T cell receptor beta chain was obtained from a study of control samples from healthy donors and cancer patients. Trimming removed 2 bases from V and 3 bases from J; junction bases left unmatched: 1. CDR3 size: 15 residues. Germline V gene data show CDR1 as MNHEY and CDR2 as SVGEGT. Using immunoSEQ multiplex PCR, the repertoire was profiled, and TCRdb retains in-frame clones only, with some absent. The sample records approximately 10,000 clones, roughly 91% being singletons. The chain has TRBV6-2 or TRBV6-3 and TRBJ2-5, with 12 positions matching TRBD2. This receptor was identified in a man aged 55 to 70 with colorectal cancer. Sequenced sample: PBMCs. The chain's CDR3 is CASSYRLAGEETQYF. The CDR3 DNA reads TGTGCCAGCAGTTACAGACTAGCGGGAGAAGAGACCCAGTACTTC.